Described below is a single T cell receptor beta chain sequence and its context. The data belong to a study of blood T cell repertoires in COVID-19. Study as a whole: Whether acute or convalescent, the COVID-19 samples came from the United States, Italy and Spain.

During active infection, Seattle patients enrolled and were then monitored through disease. In the original analysis: Reference gene primers were amplified, and this amplification served to estimate nucleated cell counts. Method: immunoSEQ multiplex PCR; TCRdb's copy keeps in-frame clones and lacks some. V and J calls and clone size are copied from that table; D and trimming were computed from the DNA. The data show around 480,000 clones, approximately 89% seen once. Losses at the gene ends were 8 bases for V and 5 bases for J; bases not matched to a gene: 8. There are 14 residues in the CDR3. The germline V gene has CDR1 MNHEY and CDR2 SVGAGI.

The clonotype was recovered from a woman in her fifties or sixties with COVID-19, enrolled during active disease. The specimen sequenced was peripheral blood. V gene TRBV6-5 combines with J gene TRBJ2-2, with 7 bases lining up with TRBD2. The CDR3 loop is CASGEGLQTGELFF. CDR3 in DNA: TGTGCCAGCGGGGAGGGTCTTCAAACCGGGGAGCTGTTTTTT.